These 11 T cell receptor beta chains were sequenced from one sample in a study of OX40 agonist ivuxolimab in advanced cancers. The assay was immunoSEQ multiplex PCR, and TCRdb's table has in-frame clones only and misses some. The repertoire consists of roughly 100,000 clones, with under 95% occurring once and the leading ten covering 0.7% to 0.95%. Specimen: CD4+ or CD8+ T cells sorted from blood, collected in a trial of the OX40 agonist ivuxolimab. The receptor set was obtained from an adult with an advanced solid tumor such as melanoma, head and neck, liver or kidney cancer.

The V and J genes are TRBV27 and TRBJ2-2; 13 positions agree with TRBD2. With 3 bases clipped from V and 9 bases from J, the junction kept 4 bases outside the gene matches. The V gene's germline CDR1 is MNHEY and CDR2 SMNVEV (reference sequence). CDR3 length: 15 amino acids. DNA of the CDR3: TGTGCCAGCAGTTTCGGGACTAGCGGGGCCCGGGAGCTGTTTTTT. Its protein is CASSFGTSGARELFF.

The chain recombines TRBV4-2 with TRBJ2-3; D ambiguous. The germline V gene has CDR1 LGHNA and CDR2 YNFKEQ. The CDR3 loop spans 16 amino acids. Trimming took off 0 bases at V and 5 bases at J, with 15 bases between the two ends. Written as DNA, the CDR3 is TGTGCCAGCAGCCAAGAATATTCCGCGCTGGAAGATACGCAGTATTTT. Amino acid sequence: CASSQEYSALEDTQYF.

This chain uses TRBV9 with TRBJ1-1; no reliable D call. This CDR3 is built from 12 residues. CDR1 is SGDLS and CDR2 is YYNGEE in the germline V gene. With 3 bases removed from V and 7 bases from J, the gap between germline ends came to 10 bases. CDR3 in amino acids: CASSARGGEAFF. CDR3 coding DNA: TGTGCCAGCAGCGCCCGTGGTGGTGAAGCTTTCTTT.

The gene calls are TRBV5-4 and TRBJ1-2; TRBD1 is a possible D gene (5 bases). V dropped 3 bases and J dropped 4 bases, with 19 bases sitting between them. CDR3 length equals 16 residues. Looked up from germline, CDR1 is SGHNT and CDR2 is YYREEE (reference sequence). The CDR3 region is CASSWGTFRNFYGYTF. CDR3 nucleotide sequence: TGTGCCAGCAGCTGGGGGACCTTCCGAAATTTCTATGGCTACACCTTC. The full variable domain, completed using reference TRBV5-4 and TRBJ1-2, is ETGVTQSPTHLIKTRGQQVTLRCSSQSGHNTVSWYQQALGQGPQFIFQYYREEENGRGNFPPRFSGLQFPNYSSELNVNALELDDSALYLCASSWGTFRNFYGYTFGSGTRLTVV.

The rearrangement joins TRBV5-4 to TRBJ1-2; 7 bases are a match to TRBD1. Germline-derived CDR1 and CDR2 are SGHNT and YYREEE (reference sequence). The CDR3 has 15 residues. V gave up 4 bases and J gave up 6 bases; unmatched junction bases: 12. The DNA for the CDR3 is TGTGCCAGCAGCCGGGGGACAGTAAGAGCGGATGGCTACACCTTC. Translation gives CASSRGTVRADGYTF.

The gene calls are TRBV6-1 and TRBJ1-5; a weak D match, TRBD1 (5 bases). V lost 4 bases and J 4 bases, leaving 8 bases between the germline ends. The CDR3 covers 13 residues. Germline V gene sequence: CDR1 MNHNS, CDR2 SASEGT. CDR3 region: CASSVGGNQPQHF. The CDR3 nucleotides read TGTGCCAGCAGTGTTGGGGGAAATCAGCCCCAGCATTTT.

This chain links TRBV7-2 with TRBJ2-3; the D is unclear. V dropped 1 base and J dropped 6 bases, with 11 bases sitting between them. The germline V gene has CDR1 SGHTA and CDR2 FQGNSA. The CDR3 contains 14 residues. The CDR3 DNA is TGTGCCAGCAGCTTAGATGTAGGGATGGATACGCAGTATTTT. It codes for CASSLDVGMDTQYF.

The V and J genes are TRBV27 and TRBJ1-1; D remains ambiguous. CDR3 length: 15 residues. CDR1 and CDR2 from the germline V gene are MNHEY and SMNVEV (reference sequence). V was clipped by 3 bases and J by 5 bases, with 16 bases between them. The DNA for the CDR3 is TGTGCCAGCAGTTTGGGATGGGGTCGGCAGACTGAAGCTTTCTTT. This gives the protein CASSLGWGRQTEAFF.

This chain links TRBV30 with TRBJ2-7; 9 nucleotides align to TRBD1. V gave up 3 bases and J gave up 2 bases; unmatched junction bases: 5. Looked up from germline, CDR1 is GTSNPN and CDR2 is SVGIG (reference sequence). This CDR3 is built from 14 residues. The CDR3 sequence: CAWRWDRATYEQYF. As DNA, the CDR3 is TGTGCCTGGAGATGGGACAGGGCAACCTACGAGCAGTACTTC.

Here the CDR3 reads CASTGAAYNEQFF. The CDR3 nucleotides are TGTGCCAGTACTGGCGCAGCTTACAATGAGCAGTTCTTC. The J gene is TRBJ2-1, the V gene TRBV19; the D is unclear. The ends were cut back, 7 bases at V and 4 bases at J, with 11 bases in the middle. This CDR3 region has 13 residues. Per the germline V gene, CDR1 is LNHDA and CDR2 is SQIVND (reference sequence). Supplemented by reference TRBV19 and TRBJ2-1, the full variable domain reads DGGITQSPKYLFRKEGQNVTLSCEQNLNHDAMYWYRQDPGQGLRLIYYSQIVNDFQKGDIAEGYSVSREKKESFPLTVTSAQKNPTAFYLCASTGAAYNEQFFGPGTRLTVL.

This clone was found once. The chain couples TRBV10-3 to TRBJ2-7, with 14 positions matching TRBD2. V dropped 2 bases and J dropped 9; count of bases not matched to a gene: 9. The length of the CDR3 is 16 residues. CDR1 and CDR2 from the germline V gene are ENHRY and SYGVKD. The DNA for the CDR3 is TGTGCCATCAGTGAGAGAGGGACTAGCGGGAGAATGGGGCAGTACTTC. Translating it yields CAISERGTSGRMGQYF.